This T cell receptor (beta chain) was documented in a study of beta chain features in type 1 diabetes. Notes on the study in general: Unsettled here was the matter of whether HLA type influences TCRB rearrangement.

CD45RO/CCR7/CD25/CD127/CD95/CD27 staining was used to isolate CD4+ naive, central memory, regulatory and stem cell-like memory cells by sorting. Sequenced material consisted of expressed TCRB transcripts (all of the isolated RNA was reverse transcribed). Millions of reads was the average for naive, central memory and regulatory T cell samples. TCRdb keeps only in-frame clones here, not all; method: immunoSEQ multiplex PCR. The data hold about 140,000 clones, with roughly 10% observed a single time. This clone was observed a few times. Its antigen remains unidentified. The trim removed 3 bases at V and 7 bases at J, leaving 4 bases unmatched. Germline values: CDR1 LNHDA, CDR2 SQIVND (reference sequence). This CDR3 comprises 13 residues.

Sequencing input: central memory CD4+ T cells from blood. The chain employs TRBV19 and TRBJ1-2; 8 nucleotides agree with TRBD1. The source is a woman in her thirties or forties in good health. CDR3 region: CASSMDRASGYTF. In DNA form, the CDR3 reads TGTGCCAGTAGTATGGACAGGGCGTCTGGCTACACCTTC.